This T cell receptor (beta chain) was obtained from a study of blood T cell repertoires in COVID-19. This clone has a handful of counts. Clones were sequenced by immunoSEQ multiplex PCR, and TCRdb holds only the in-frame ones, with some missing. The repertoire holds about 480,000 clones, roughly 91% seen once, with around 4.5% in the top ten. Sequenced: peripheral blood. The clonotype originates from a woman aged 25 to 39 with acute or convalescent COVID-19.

CDR3: CASSAGQGPYYEQYF. The CDR3 DNA is TGTGCCAGTAGTGCCGGACAGGGGCCGTATTACGAGCAGTACTTC. This chain connects TRBV19 to TRBJ2-7; 9 bases are a match to TRBD1. CDR1 and CDR2 from the germline V gene are LNHDA and SQIVND (reference sequence). The trim removed 5 bases at V and 4 bases at J, leaving 9 bases unmatched. The CDR3 is 15 residues long.